A selection of T cell receptor beta chains follows, all from one sample in a study of T cell repertoires in cytomegalovirus infection. Their cognate antigens are unknown. In TCRdb, the reads were re-called with MiXCR into one record per CDR3 protein. This table has some 920,000 distinct CDR3 sequences, about a third appearing once. The starting material was cultured CD8+ T cells from PBMCs, obtained from culture after CMV antigen stimulation. The receptors here all came from a human donor in good health (CMV status not recorded). Some clones in this sample may be carry-over from other donors' samples. Each CDR3 is given with its conserved first and last residue. A D gene is named only where the DNA matches it firmly. Not every row has a clone size; where given, it reads once, few, many or a size class.

d_call clone_size j_call v_call cdr3_nt cdr3_aa
TRBD2 few TRBJ2-3 TRBV12-5 TGTGCTAGTGGTTCACCAAACACACTAGCGGGGGACACAGATACGCAGTATTTT CASGSPNTLAGDTDTQYF
TRBD2 many TRBJ2-3 TRBV7-2 TGTGCCAGCAGCTTAGGTCCTCAATTAGCGGGGGGCTTTTCATCTAGCACAGATACGCAGTATTTT CASSLGPQLAGGFSSSTDTQYF
- many TRBJ2-1 TRBV7-9 TGTGCCAGCAGCCCGGCAACAGGGAGCTCCTACAATGAGCAGTTCTTC CASSPATGSSYNEQFF
- few TRBJ1-5 TRBV19 TGTGCCACCCAGGGTATTGAGTATCAGCCCCAGCATTTT CATQGIEYQPQHF
TRBD1 - TRBJ1-2 TRBV5-4 TGTGCCAGCAGCTTTTCCGGGACAGGGTATGGCTACACCTTC CASSFSGTGYGYTF
TRBD2 many TRBJ2-5 TRBV7-2 TGTGCCAGCAGCCCAATGAACAAAGGACTAGCGAGGGAGACCCAGTACTTC CASSPMNKGLARETQYF
- - TRBJ2-5 TRBV28 TGTGCCAGCATCCTAACAGGGAAGGGAGAGACCCAGTACTTC CASILTGKGETQYF
- - TRBJ1-2 TRBV2 TGTGCCAGCAGTGAGGCCAGGGCTCTCTATGGCTACACCTTC CASSEARALYGYTF
- - TRBJ2-1 TRBV14 TGTGCCAGCAGCCAAAGGGGGGTGGGGATCTACAATGAGCAGTTCTTC CASSQRGVGIYNEQFF
- - TRBJ2-6 TRBV10-3 TGTGCCATCCCCGACGGTAGCTCTGGGACCAACGTCCTGACTTTC CAIPDGSSGTNVLTF
- many TRBJ1-6 TRBV7-9 TGTGCCAGCAGGTTAGGGAGCTCACCCCTCCACTTT CASRLGSSPLHF
- medium-sized TRBJ2-2 TRBV7-8 TGTGCCAGCAGCTTACAGGGCGTAGGCACCGGGGAGCTGTTTTTT CASSLQGVGTGELFF
TRBD2 few TRBJ2-3 TRBV28 TGTGCCAGCAGCCAATCTAGCGGGCTAACAGATACGCAGTATTTT CASSQSSGLTDTQYF
- - TRBJ2-1 TRBV6-5 TGTGCCAGCAGTTACTCTACAGGGAACCCTGCCTACAATGAGCAGTTCTTC CASSYSTGNPAYNEQFF
TRBD2 few TRBJ2-1 TRBV7-9 TGTGCCAGCAGCCTAACTAGCGGGGCCTACGTTGAGCAGTTCTTC CASSLTSGAYVEQFF
- - TRBJ1-5 TRBV3-1 TGTGCCAGCAGCCAAGAGGGCCTGGGGAGCAATCAGCCCCAGCATTTT CASSQEGLGSNQPQHF
TRBD2 many TRBJ2-3 TRBV12-3/TRBV12-4 TGTGCCAGCAGTTTCTGGACTAGCGTAAACACAGATACGCAGTATTTT CASSFWTSVNTDTQYF
- - TRBJ2-1 TRBV15 TGTGCCACCAGCAGAGATAGGGTTAGCAAAACTTTCTACAATGAGCAGTTCTTC CATSRDRVSKTFYNEQFF
TRBD1 - TRBJ2-3 TRBV12-3/TRBV12-4 TGTGCCAGCAGTTTTGGGGACAGGGTAACAGATACGCAGTATTTT CASSFGDRVTDTQYF
TRBD1 - TRBJ2-7 TRBV5-5 TGTGCCAGCAGCTTGGGACGCAGTGGGTGGACAGGAGGCTTC CASSLGRSGWTGGF
TRBD1 - TRBJ2-2 TRBV10-3 TGTGCCATTCGGGCCGGGGACAGGGATTTCAGGGAGCTGTTTTTT CAIRAGDRDFRELFF
- - TRBJ2-7 TRBV4-1 TGCGCCAGCAGCCAAGGTCTAAGACGGGAGCAGTACTTC CASSQGLRREQYF
TRBD1 many TRBJ1-6 TRBV27 TGTGCCAGCAGCCTAGGGGCAGGGGGGTCCTTAGTACCCCTCCACTTT CASSLGAGGSLVPLHF
TRBD1 - TRBJ1-5 TRBV12-3/TRBV12-4 TGTGCCAGCACGGACAGGGGGAATCAGCCCCAGCATTTT CASTDRGNQPQHF
- - TRBJ2-7 TRBV5-1 TGCGCCAGCAGCATAGGGACGCTTGAGCAGTACTTC CASSIGTLEQYF